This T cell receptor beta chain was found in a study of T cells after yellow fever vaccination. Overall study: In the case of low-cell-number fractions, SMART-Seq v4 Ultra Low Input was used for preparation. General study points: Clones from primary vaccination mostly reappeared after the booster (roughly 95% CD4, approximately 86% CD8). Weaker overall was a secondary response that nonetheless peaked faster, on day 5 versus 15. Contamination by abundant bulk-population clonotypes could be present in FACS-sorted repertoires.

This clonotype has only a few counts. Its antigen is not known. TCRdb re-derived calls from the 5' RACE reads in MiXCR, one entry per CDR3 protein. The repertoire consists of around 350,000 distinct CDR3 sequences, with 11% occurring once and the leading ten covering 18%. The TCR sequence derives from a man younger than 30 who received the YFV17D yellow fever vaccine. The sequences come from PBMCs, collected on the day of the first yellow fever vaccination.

CDR3 in DNA: TGTGCCAGTCTCTCTTTCGGGACTGAAGCTTTCTTT. It codes for CASLSFGTEAFF. The genes are TRBV5-4 and TRBJ1-1; D unresolved. The CDR3 has 12 residues. Trimming pared 8 bases from V and 5 bases from J, leaving 13 bases between. The germline V gene has CDR1 SGHNT and CDR2 YYREEE (reference sequence).